These T cell receptor beta chains were read from a single sample in a study of T cell clonotyping in hematopoietic cell transplantation. Data came from immunoSEQ multiplex PCR; TCRdb stores just in-frame clones and leaves some out. Seen here are roughly 20,000 clones, roughly 83% observed once, and the top ten hold roughly 8%. The sequencing used peripheral blood mononuclear cells, collected before stem cell transplant. The source is a man aged 50-59 years with acute myeloid leukemia. Some clones in this sample may be carry-over from other donors' samples. Both conserved end residues are part of each CDR3. D genes are given only for firm matches. Some rows mark clone size as missing; the rest say once, few, many or name a class of expanded clone.

>-|-|TRBJ1-2|TRBV4-1
CASSPGGLYGYTF
TGCGCCAGCAGCCCGGGCGGTCTCTATGGCTACACCTTC
>-|TRBD1|TRBJ2-7|TRBV2
CASSVYRGKEGYEQYF
TGTGCCAGCAGTGTGTACAGGGGGAAGGAGGGTTACGAGCAGTACTTC
>-|-|TRBJ1-3|TRBV30
CAWSVSPVSGNTIYF
TGTGCCTGGAGTGTTTCGCCTGTCTCTGGAAACACCATATATTTT
>once|TRBD1|TRBJ2-2|TRBV19
CASSAQRGTGPGELFF
TGTGCCAGTAGTGCCCAGCGAGGGACAGGGCCCGGGGAGCTGTTTTTT
>-|-|TRBJ2-5|TRBV11-2
CASSLGGNYQETQYF
TGTGCCAGCAGCTTAGGGGGGAACTACCAAGAGACCCAGTACTTC
>-|-|TRBJ2-1|TRBV5-4
CASSLEVFF
TGTGCCAGCAGCTTGGAGGTGTTCTTC
>-|-|TRBJ1-1|TRBV5-6
CASSFVMDTEAFF
TGTGCCAGCAGCTTTGTTATGGACACTGAAGCTTTCTTT
>-|-|TRBJ1-3|TRBV7-2
CASSPQGISGNTIYF
TGTGCCAGCAGCCCTCAGGGTATCTCTGGAAACACCATATATTTT
>-|TRBD1|TRBJ1-1|TRBV19
CASSIAGTGRTEAFF
TGTGCCAGTAGTATAGCCGGGACAGGGAGGACTGAAGCTTTCTTT
>-|TRBD1|TRBJ1-4|TRBV15
CATSTEDAGGLATNEKLFF
TGTGCCACCAGCACTGAGGACGCAGGGGGCCTTGCAACTAATGAAAAACTGTTTTTT
>-|-|TRBJ1-1|TRBV11-2
CASSLGPEAFF
TGTGCCAGCAGCTTGGGACCTGAAGCTTTCTTT
>-|-|TRBJ2-2|TRBV10-2
CASSDLGWDTGELFF
TGCGCCAGCAGTGATCTGGGGTGGGACACCGGGGAGCTGTTTTTT
>-|TRBD1|TRBJ2-5|TRBV11-2
CASSPRGSGGSGETQYF
TGTGCCAGCAGCCCAAGGGGGTCAGGGGGCTCGGGGGAGACCCAGTACTTC
>-|TRBD2|TRBJ2-1|TRBV9
CASSAPGTSGGAYNEQFF
TGTGCCAGCAGCGCTCCCGGGACTAGCGGGGGCGCCTACAATGAGCAGTTCTTC
>-|-|TRBJ2-6|TRBV28
CASSTQGTGANVLTF
TGTGCCAGCAGTACACAGGGTACTGGGGCCAACGTCCTGACTTTC
>-|TRBD1|TRBJ2-7|TRBV5-1
CASSAGTGQGFPQYF
TGCGCCAGCAGCGCGGGGACGGGACAGGGTTTTCCGCAGTACTTC
>-|-|TRBJ1-5|TRBV18
CASSPAGSDNQPQHF
TGTGCCAGCTCACCCGCCGGGAGCGACAATCAGCCCCAGCATTTT
>-|-|TRBJ2-6|TRBV30
CAWGKQGTGANVLTF
TGTGCCTGGGGGAAACAGGGTACTGGGGCCAACGTCCTGACTTTC
>few|-|TRBJ2-2|TRBV7-9
CASSLVDITGELFF
TGTGCCAGCAGCTTAGTCGACATCACCGGGGAGCTGTTTTTT
>-|-|TRBJ1-4|TRBV29-1
CSVGQTVEKLFF
TGCAGCGTTGGCCAGACAGTTGAAAAACTGTTTTTT
>-|-|TRBJ1-1|TRBV15
CATSSVRGLGTEAFF
TGTGCCACCAGCAGCGTTAGAGGACTGGGCACTGAAGCTTTCTTT
>-|TRBD1|TRBJ2-2|TRBV2
CASSDGQGASGELFF
TGTGCCAGCAGTGACGGGCAGGGGGCCAGCGGGGAGCTGTTTTTT
>-|-|TRBJ1-1|TRBV18
CASSPPGAPNTEAFF
TGTGCCAGCTCACCACCCGGGGCCCCGAACACTGAAGCTTTCTTT
>-|TRBD2|TRBJ2-2|TRBV10-1
CASSESVAGALTGELFF
TGCGCCAGCAGTGAGTCTGTAGCGGGGGCCCTAACCGGGGAGCTGTTTTTT
>-|TRBD1|TRBJ1-1|TRBV5-4
CASSPGQGWDNTEAFF
TGTGCCAGCAGCCCGGGACAGGGGTGGGATAACACTGAAGCTTTCTTT
>-|-|TRBJ2-2|TRBV5-6
CASSLAGRNTGELFF
TGTGCCAGCAGCTTGGCAGGGAGAAACACCGGGGAGCTGTTTTTT
>-|-|TRBJ2-1|TRBV10-2
CASSERSSSYNEQFF
TGCGCCAGCAGTGAGCGGAGCAGCTCCTACAATGAGCAGTTCTTC
>-|-|TRBJ2-7|TRBV10-3
CAISGRRGESYEQYF
TGTGCCATCAGTGGTAGGCGGGGAGAGTCCTACGAGCAGTACTTC
>-|-|TRBJ1-6|TRBV11-1
CASSSDTVYNSPLHF
TGTGCCAGCAGCTCTGACACGGTCTATAATTCACCCCTCCACTTT
>once|-|TRBJ2-3|TRBV5-1
CASSTGTDTQYF
TGCGCCAGCAGCACGGGGACAGATACGCAGTATTTT
>-|TRBD2|TRBJ2-2|TRBV19
CAILTSPGELFF
TGTGCCATCCTGACTAGCCCCGGGGAGCTGTTTTTT